Below, 26 T cell receptor beta chains from the same sample are listed, as sequenced in a study of PD-1 blockade in classical Hodgkin lymphoma. Sequenced by immunoSEQ multiplex PCR; TCRdb stores in-frame clones only, minus some. The data hold roughly 20,000 clones, with more than 80% observed a single time. The time point here: cycle 4 day 1 (C4D1), after five to seven weeks of nivolumab. All trial patients relapsed after autologous stem cell transplantation. Sequencing used peripheral blood mononuclear cells (PBMCs), obtained before the fourth cycle of nivolumab. Receptors originate from a human donor with classical Hodgkin lymphoma.

The gene calls are TRBV18 and TRBJ1-1; D gene uncertain. Trimming left V 4 bases short and J 1 base short, with 7 bases between. The germline V gene has CDR1 KGHSH and CDR2 LQKENI. The CDR3 runs 13 residues. CDR3 coding DNA: TGTGCCAGCTCACAACAAGGGAACACTGAAGCTTTCTTT. Its protein product is CASSQQGNTEAFF.

The chain is built from TRBV7-4 and TRBJ2-1, with 11 nucleotides matching TRBD2. J gave up 7 bases and V 1 base, and 3 bases lay outside the gene matches. Per germline, CDR1 SGHVT and CDR2 SQSDAQ. This CDR3 has 15 residues. CDR3 loop: CASSLVAGGLNEQFF. CDR3 in DNA: TGTGCCAGCAGCTTAGTAGCGGGGGGGCTTAATGAGCAGTTCTTC.

Only one count was recorded for this clone. This chain connects TRBV2 to TRBJ1-6, with D unclear. The CDR3 sequence is 16 residues long. Per germline, CDR1 SNHLY and CDR2 FYNNEI. Trimming took 7 bases from V and 0 from J, leaving 13 bases between them. The chain's CDR3 is CASTTEQSSYNSPLHF. CDR3 in DNA: TGTGCCAGCACCACAGAACAGAGCTCCTATAATTCACCCCTCCACTTT.

J is TRBJ2-5 and V is TRBV9; 8 bases match TRBD1. The J call may not be correct, given that the DNA end is closer to TRBJ2-7. The CDR3 is made up of 14 amino acids. The germline CDR1 and CDR2 sequences are SGDLS and YYNGEE. CDR3 amino acids: CASSGGQAPYEQYF. In DNA form, the CDR3 reads TGTGCCAGCAGCGGGGGACAGGCCCCCTACGAGCAGTACTTC.

As to this clone: Sequence at one end of the junction differs from germline and may be a read error. The chain combines TRBV19 with TRBJ2-1; no clear D. Germline V gene lookup returns CDR1 LNHDA and CDR2 SQIVND (reference sequence). The CDR3 length is 14 residues. CDR3 protein: CASSLDSSYNEQFF. The DNA of the CDR3 is TGTGCCAGTAGTTTAGATAGCTCCTACAATGAGCAGTTCTTC. Full variable domain (rest looked up from reference TRBV19 and TRBJ2-1): DGGITQSPKYLFRKEGQNVTLSCEQNLNHDAMYWYRQDPGQGLRLIYYSQIVNDFQKGDIAEGYSVSREKKESFPLTVTSAQKNPTAFYLCASSLDSSYNEQFFGPGTRLTVL.

This clone was counted only a few times. This chain joins TRBV16 and TRBJ2-7; D not resolved. Germline V CDR1 and CDR2: KGHSY, FQNENV. V lost 3 bases to trimming and J lost 2 bases, with 5 bases between them. The CDR3 is 12 amino acids. The CDR3 nucleotides are TGTGCCAGCAGCCAGTTAACCTACGAGCAGTACTTC. It codes for CASSQLTYEQYF.

This chain connects TRBV5-1 to TRBJ2-2, with 8 bases that match TRBD1. Trimming at V came to 3 bases and at J to 5 bases, leaving 0 bases not matched to a gene. This CDR3 has 13 residues. Germline CDR1 and CDR2: SGHRS and YFSETQ. The DNA for the CDR3 is TGCGCCAGCAGCTGGACAGGGACCGGGGAGCTGTTTTTT. This gives the protein CASSWTGTGELFF. Full variable domain (outside the CDR3, taken from reference TRBV5-1 and TRBJ2-2): KAGVTQTPRYLIKTRGQQVTLSCSPISGHRSVSWYQQTPGQGLQFLFEYFSETQRNKGNFPGRFSGRQFSNSRSEMNVSTLELGDSALYLCASSWTGTGELFFGEGSRLTVL.

The CDR3 DNA reads as TGTGCCAGCAGTCGCTTGACGGACGGGGCCTATGTTGGACCCCTCCACTTT. Protein product: CASSRLTDGAYVGPLHF. The rearrangement uses TRBV28 and TRBJ1-6; a possible D gene is TRBD1 (5 bases). The CDR3 is 17 amino acids. Germline V gives CDR1 MDHEN, CDR2 SYDVKM. The V end was cut by 5 bases, the J end by 12 bases, with 26 bases between.

Within the sample, this clone is large. The chain carries TRBV18 and TRBJ2-7; a weak D match, TRBD2 (6 bases). The CDR3 has 14 amino acids. V was trimmed by 2 bases and J by 7 bases, leaving 15 bases between them. Per the germline V gene, CDR1 is KGHSH and CDR2 is LQKENI. The CDR3, as DNA: TGTGCCAGCTCACCAGGCGGAGGGGCGGGGGAGCAGTACTTC. Protein: CASSPGGGAGEQYF.

This clone is medium-sized. The chain carries TRBV10-3 and TRBJ2-4; TRBD1 matches at 12 bases. The CDR3 sequence is 20 residues long. Per germline, CDR1 ENHRY and CDR2 SYGVKD. J gave up 2 bases and V 0 bases, and 11 bases lay outside the gene matches. CDR3 sequence (DNA): TGTGCCATCAGTGAGTCTTCCGGGACAGGGGGCCTAGGCCCCAAAAACATTCAGTACTTC. It translates to CAISESSGTGGLGPKNIQYF.

The chain couples TRBV7-6 to TRBJ1-6, with D maybe TRBD1 (5 bases). This CDR3 comprises 16 residues. The V end was cut by 1 base, the J end by 7 bases, with 14 bases between. CDR1 SGHVS and CDR2 FNYEAQ come from the germline V gene. The chain's CDR3 is CASSLVAGTLNSPLHF. CDR3 nucleotides: TGTGCCAGCAGCTTAGTTGCCGGGACGCTGAATTCACCCCTCCACTTT.

This rearrangement joins TRBV6-4 to TRBJ2-2, with 9 bases fitting TRBD1. The CDR3 spans 15 residues. The trim removed 6 bases at V and 1 base at J, leaving 3 bases unmatched. Germline CDR1 and CDR2: MRHNA and SNTAGT. The CDR3 spells CASRPDRGNTGELFF. DNA for the CDR3: TGTGCCAGCAGACCGGACAGGGGGAACACCGGGGAGCTGTTTTTT.

The CDR3 sequence: CASSYSGFSYEQYF. The DNA for the CDR3 is TGTGCCAGCAGTTACTCCGGCTTCTCCTACGAGCAGTACTTC. This sequence joins TRBV6-5 and TRBJ2-7; no clear D gene. Trimming pared 0 bases from V and 0 bases from J, leaving 6 bases between. CDR1 and CDR2 from the germline V gene are MNHEY and SVGAGI. The CDR3 sequence is 14 residues long.

V and J are TRBV29-1 and TRBJ2-7; TRBD1 matches 12 bases. Per the germline V gene, CDR1 is SQVTM and CDR2 is ANQGSEA. The junction had 5 bases not matched to a gene; V was cut back by 7 bases and J by 7 bases. The CDR3 covers 12 residues. The CDR3 sequence: CSAGQGAREQYF. The DNA for the CDR3 is TGCAGCGCGGGACAGGGGGCGCGTGAGCAGTACTTC.

The chain links TRBV7-9 to TRBJ1-1; D perhaps matches TRBD1 (5 bases). CDR1 and CDR2 from the germline V gene are SEHNR and FQNEAQ (reference sequence). V gave up 5 bases and J gave up 1 base, with 11 bases separating them. The CDR3 is 14 residues long. In DNA form, the CDR3 reads TGTGCCAGCAGCCCCGGACAATCGAACACTGAAGCTTTCTTT. It codes for CASSPGQSNTEAFF.

This chain joins TRBV12-5 and TRBJ1-3; possible D gene TRBD1, 5 bases. CDR1 and CDR2 (germline): LGHNT, FRNRAP. Trimming stripped 8 bases from V and 0 bases from J, with 11 bases between. The CDR3 is made up of 14 amino acids. The CDR3 DNA reads TGTGCTAGTTCCCCAGGGACCTCTGGAAACACCATATATTTT. Translating gives CASSPGTSGNTIYF.

The chain uses TRBV19 and TRBJ1-1; a possible D gene is TRBD1 (6 bases). CDR3 length: 15 amino acids. Germline loops: CDR1 LNHDA, CDR2 SQIVND (reference sequence). Between the trimmed V and J ends, which lost 5 bases and 4 bases, there was a span of 17 bases. The CDR3 loop reads CASSDSWGPGTEAFF. The CDR3 nucleotides are TGTGCCAGTAGTGATAGCTGGGGGCCGGGCACTGAAGCTTTCTTT.

The chain recombines TRBV18 with TRBJ2-5; D remains ambiguous. Germline assignment: CDR1 KGHSH and CDR2 LQKENI. V lost 0 bases and J lost 2, with 7 bases in between. This CDR3 comprises 14 residues. The CDR3 DNA sequence: TGTGCCAGCTCACCACCGGCACAACAAGAGACCCAGTACTTC. Its translation: CASSPPAQQETQYF.

The chain employs TRBV5-3 and TRBJ2-5, with D possibly matching TRBD1 (5 bases). TRBV5-3 belongs to the ORF category, with a function that is uncertain. The CDR3 length is 14 residues. V lost 0 bases and J lost 5, with 11 bases in between. The CDR3: CARSLARDGETQYF. In nucleotides, the CDR3 is TGTGCCAGAAGCTTGGCCAGGGATGGGGAGACCCAGTACTTC.

The chain links TRBV9 to TRBJ2-7, with no clear D. CDR3 length: 13 residues. CDR1 SGDLS and CDR2 YYNGEE come from the germline V gene. Trimming took off 0 bases at V and 4 bases at J, with 8 bases between the two ends. CDR3 sequence reads: CASSVAIGYEQYF. CDR3 coding DNA: TGTGCCAGCAGCGTAGCTATTGGTTACGAGCAGTACTTC.

The CDR3 DNA is TGTGCCAGCAGCTTTTGGGGGGTTGGTGAAAAACTGTTTTTT. Translation gives CASSFWGVGEKLFF. The chain has TRBV7-2 and TRBJ1-4, with D perhaps matching TRBD1 (5 bases). Trimming removed 3 bases at V and 7 bases at J, with 12 bases between. The CDR3 is 14 amino acids. The germline V gene has CDR1 SGHTA and CDR2 FQGNSA.

The chain has TRBV4-3 and TRBJ1-4; D may be TRBD1 (6 bases). Germline V gene lookup returns CDR1 LGHNA and CDR2 YSLEER. The CDR3 runs to 14 residues. Trimming took 1 base from V and 6 from J, leaving 9 bases between them. The CDR3 loop is CASSQVPGDEKLFF. In nucleotides, the CDR3 is TGCGCCAGCAGCCAAGTTCCAGGGGATGAAAAACTGTTTTTT.

The rearrangement links TRBV4-3 to TRBJ2-7, with D tentatively TRBD2 (6 bases). CDR1 is LGHNA, CDR2 YSLEER, per germline. V was pared by 4 bases and J by 2 bases, with 12 bases between. There are 14 residues in the CDR3. For the CDR3, the DNA is TGCGCCAGCAGCCGGGAGGTATCGACCTACGAGCAGTACTTC. It yields the protein CASSREVSTYEQYF.

This clone appeared once. The chain combines TRBV27 with TRBJ2-7; TRBD1 agrees at 9 bases. The CDR3 has 16 residues. After removal of 5 bases from V and 4 bases from J, the junction contained 12 bases not matched to a gene. Germline CDR1 reads MNHEY; CDR2 reads SMNVEV (reference sequence). The CDR3 sequence: CASSVAGTGLSYEQYF. The DNA for the CDR3 is TGTGCCAGCAGTGTTGCCGGGACAGGGCTTAGTTACGAGCAGTACTTC.

With regard to this clone: One end of the junction varies from germline; a read error may be responsible. The J gene is TRBJ2-6, the V gene TRBV27; TRBD1 matches at 7 bases. Per the germline V gene, CDR1 is MNHEY and CDR2 is SMNVEV (reference sequence). The CDR3 is made up of 14 amino acids. CDR3 protein: CASRRQGGPNVLTF. The CDR3 DNA reads as TGTGCCAGCAGGCGACAGGGTGGGCCCAACGTCCTGACTTTC.

The chain couples TRBV2 to TRBJ2-1; D is tentatively TRBD1 or TRBD2 (5 bases each). The CDR3 has 14 residues. The germline gives CDR1 SNHLY, CDR2 FYNNEI. V was trimmed by 7 bases and J by 4 bases, leaving 14 bases between them. The CDR3 DNA is TGTGCCAGCAACACCGGGACCGCATACAATGAGCAGTTCTTC. It is translated as CASNTGTAYNEQFF.